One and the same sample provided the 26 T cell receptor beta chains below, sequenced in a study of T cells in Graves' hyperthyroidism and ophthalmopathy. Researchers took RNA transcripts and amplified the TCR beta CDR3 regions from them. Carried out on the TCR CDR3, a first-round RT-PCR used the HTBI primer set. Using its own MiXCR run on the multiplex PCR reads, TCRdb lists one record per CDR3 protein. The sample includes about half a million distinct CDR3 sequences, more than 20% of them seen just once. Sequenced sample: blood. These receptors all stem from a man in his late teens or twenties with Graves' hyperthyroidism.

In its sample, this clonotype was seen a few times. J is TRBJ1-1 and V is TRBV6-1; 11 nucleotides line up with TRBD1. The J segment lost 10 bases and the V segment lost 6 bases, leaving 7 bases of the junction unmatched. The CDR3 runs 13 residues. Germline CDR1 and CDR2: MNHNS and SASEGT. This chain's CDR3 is CASSNRDRGGAFF. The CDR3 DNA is TGTGCCAGCAGCAACCGGGACAGGGGGGGAGCTTTCTTT.

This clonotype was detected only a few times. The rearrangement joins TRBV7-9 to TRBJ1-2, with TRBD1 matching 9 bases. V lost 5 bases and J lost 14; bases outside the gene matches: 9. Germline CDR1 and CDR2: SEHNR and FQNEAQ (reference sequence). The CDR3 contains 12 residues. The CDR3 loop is CASSLRTGAKTF. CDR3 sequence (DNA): TGTGCCAGCAGCCTAAGGACAGGGGCGAAGACCTTC.

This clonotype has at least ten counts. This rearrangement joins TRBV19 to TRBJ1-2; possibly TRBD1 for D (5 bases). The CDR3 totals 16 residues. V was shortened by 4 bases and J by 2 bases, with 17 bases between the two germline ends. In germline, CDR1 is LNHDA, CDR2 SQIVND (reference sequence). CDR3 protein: CASSTHPGRVNYGYTF. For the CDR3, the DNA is TGTGCCAGTAGTACCCACCCGGGGCGGGTAAACTATGGCTACACCTTC.

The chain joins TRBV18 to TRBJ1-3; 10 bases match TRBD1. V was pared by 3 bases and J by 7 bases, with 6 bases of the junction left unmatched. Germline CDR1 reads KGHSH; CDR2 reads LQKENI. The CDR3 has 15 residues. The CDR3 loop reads CASSPPWGQGNTIYF. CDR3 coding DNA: TGTGCCAGCTCACCCCCCTGGGGACAGGGGAACACCATATATTTT.

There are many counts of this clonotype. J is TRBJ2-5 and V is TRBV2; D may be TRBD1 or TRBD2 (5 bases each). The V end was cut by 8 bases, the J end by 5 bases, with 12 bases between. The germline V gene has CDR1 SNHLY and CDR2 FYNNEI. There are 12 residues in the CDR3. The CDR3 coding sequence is TGTGCCAGCGGACGGGGCGGGGAGACCCAGTACTTC. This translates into CASGRGGETQYF.

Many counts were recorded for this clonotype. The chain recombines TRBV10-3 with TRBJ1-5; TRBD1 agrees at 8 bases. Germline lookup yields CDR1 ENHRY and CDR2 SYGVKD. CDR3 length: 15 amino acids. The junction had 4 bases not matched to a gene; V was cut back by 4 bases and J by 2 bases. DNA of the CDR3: TGTGCCATCAGTGGGGGGACAGGAGGCAATCAGCCCCAGCATTTT. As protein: CAISGGTGGNQPQHF.

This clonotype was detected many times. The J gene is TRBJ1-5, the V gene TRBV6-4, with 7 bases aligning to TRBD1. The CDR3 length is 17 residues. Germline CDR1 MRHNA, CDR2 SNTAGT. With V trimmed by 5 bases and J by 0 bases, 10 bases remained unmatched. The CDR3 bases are TGTGCCAGCAGTACCTACCGAGACAGGGCTAGCAATCAGCCCCAGCATTTT. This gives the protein CASSTYRDRASNQPQHF.

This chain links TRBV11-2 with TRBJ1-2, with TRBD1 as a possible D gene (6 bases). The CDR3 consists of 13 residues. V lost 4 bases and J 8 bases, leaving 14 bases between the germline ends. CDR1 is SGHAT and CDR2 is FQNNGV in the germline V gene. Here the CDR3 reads CASSWGAGRGYTF. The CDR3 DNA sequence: TGTGCCAGCAGCTGGGGGGCAGGAAGAGGCTACACCTTC.

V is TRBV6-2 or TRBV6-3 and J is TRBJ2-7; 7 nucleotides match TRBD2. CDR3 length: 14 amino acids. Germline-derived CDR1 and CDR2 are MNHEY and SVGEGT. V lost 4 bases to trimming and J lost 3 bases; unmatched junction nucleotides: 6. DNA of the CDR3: TGTGCCAGCAGTTCCCAACGGGAGGTCTACGAGCAGTACTTC. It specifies CASSSQREVYEQYF.

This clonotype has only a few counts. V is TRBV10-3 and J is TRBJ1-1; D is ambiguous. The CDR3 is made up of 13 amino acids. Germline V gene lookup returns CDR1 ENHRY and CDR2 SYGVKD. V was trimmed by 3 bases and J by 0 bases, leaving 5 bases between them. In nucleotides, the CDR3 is TGTGCCATCAGTGAAGAGCTGAACACTGAAGCTTTCTTT. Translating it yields CAISEELNTEAFF.

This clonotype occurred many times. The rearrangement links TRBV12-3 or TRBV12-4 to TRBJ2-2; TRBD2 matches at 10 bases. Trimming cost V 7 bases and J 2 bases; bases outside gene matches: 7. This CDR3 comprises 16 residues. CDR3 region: CASISSGGPNTGELFF. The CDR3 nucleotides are TGTGCCAGCATTAGTAGCGGGGGGCCTAACACCGGGGAGCTGTTTTTT.

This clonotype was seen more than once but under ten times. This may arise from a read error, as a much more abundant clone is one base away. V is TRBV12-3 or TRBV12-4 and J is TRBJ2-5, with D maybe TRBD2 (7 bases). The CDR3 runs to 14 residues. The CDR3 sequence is CASSFRGALEIQYF. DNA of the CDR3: TGTGCCAGCAGTTTCCGGGGGGCGCTTGAGATCCAGTACTTC.

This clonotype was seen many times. CDR3 protein: CATSRVFDTEAFF. CDR3 nucleotides: TGTGCCACCAGCAGAGTATTCGACACTGAAGCTTTCTTT. The chain carries TRBV15 and TRBJ1-1; unclear D gene. Germline CDR1 and CDR2: LNHNV and YYDKDF (reference sequence). The CDR3 covers 13 residues. Trimming left V 1 base short and J 3 bases short, with 6 bases between.

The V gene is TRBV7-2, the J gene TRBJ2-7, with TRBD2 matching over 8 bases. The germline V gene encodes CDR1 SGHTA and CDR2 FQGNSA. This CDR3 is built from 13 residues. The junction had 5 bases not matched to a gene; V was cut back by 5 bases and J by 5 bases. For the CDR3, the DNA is TGTGCCAGCAGCGACCTACTAGCGGACGAGCAGTACTTC. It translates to CASSDLLADEQYF.

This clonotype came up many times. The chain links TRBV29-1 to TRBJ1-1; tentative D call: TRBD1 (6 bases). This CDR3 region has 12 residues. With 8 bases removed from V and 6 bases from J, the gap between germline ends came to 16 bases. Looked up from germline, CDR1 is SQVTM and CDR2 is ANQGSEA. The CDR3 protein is CSTEDNRAEAFF. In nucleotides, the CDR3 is TGCAGCACCGAGGACAACAGGGCTGAAGCTTTCTTT.

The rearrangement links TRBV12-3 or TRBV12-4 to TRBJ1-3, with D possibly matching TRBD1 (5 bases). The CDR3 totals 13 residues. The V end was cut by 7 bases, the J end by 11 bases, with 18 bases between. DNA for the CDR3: TGTGCCAGCACCACAAGGGACGGCGGTTCCATATATTTT. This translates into CASTTRDGGSIYF.

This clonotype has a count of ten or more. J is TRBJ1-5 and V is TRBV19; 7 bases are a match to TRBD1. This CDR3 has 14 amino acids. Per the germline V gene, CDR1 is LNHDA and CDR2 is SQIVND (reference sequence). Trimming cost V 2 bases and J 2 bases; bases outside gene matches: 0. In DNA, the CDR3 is TGTGCCAGTAGTATACAGGGGGGCAATCAGCCCCAGCATTTT. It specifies CASSIQGGNQPQHF.

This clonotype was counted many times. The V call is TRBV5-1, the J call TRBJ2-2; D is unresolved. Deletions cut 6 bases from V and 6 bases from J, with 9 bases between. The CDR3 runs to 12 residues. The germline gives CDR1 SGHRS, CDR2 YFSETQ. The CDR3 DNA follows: TGCGCCAGCACCTTCCTGTCCGGGGAGCTGTTTTTT. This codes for CASTFLSGELFF.

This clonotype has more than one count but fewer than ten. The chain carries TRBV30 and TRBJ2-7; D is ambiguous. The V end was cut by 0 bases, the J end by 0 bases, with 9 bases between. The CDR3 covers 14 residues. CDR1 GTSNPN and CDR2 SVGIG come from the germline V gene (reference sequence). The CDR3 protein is CAWSVGTASYEQYF. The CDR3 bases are TGTGCCTGGAGTGTGGGTACAGCCTCCTACGAGCAGTACTTC.

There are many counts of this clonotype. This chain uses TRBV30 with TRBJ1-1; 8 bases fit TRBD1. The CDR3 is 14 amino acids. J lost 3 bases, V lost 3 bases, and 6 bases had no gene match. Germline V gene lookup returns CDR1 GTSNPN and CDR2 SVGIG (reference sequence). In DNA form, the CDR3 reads TGTGCCTGGAGGAGCCCAGGGGGCTACACTGAAGCTTTCTTT. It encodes CAWRSPGGYTEAFF.

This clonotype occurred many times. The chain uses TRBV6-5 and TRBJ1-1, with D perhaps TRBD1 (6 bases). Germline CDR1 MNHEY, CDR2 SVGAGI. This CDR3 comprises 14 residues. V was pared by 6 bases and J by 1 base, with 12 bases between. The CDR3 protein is CASRSTGGNTEAFF. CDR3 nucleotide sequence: TGTGCCAGCAGATCGACAGGTGGGAACACTGAAGCTTTCTTT.

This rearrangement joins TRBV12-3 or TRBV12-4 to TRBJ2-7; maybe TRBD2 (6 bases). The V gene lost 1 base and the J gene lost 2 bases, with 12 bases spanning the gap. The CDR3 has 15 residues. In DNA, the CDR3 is TGTGCCAGCAGTTTAGGGGCTAGCGCTACCTACGAGCAGTACTTC. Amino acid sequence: CASSLGASATYEQYF.

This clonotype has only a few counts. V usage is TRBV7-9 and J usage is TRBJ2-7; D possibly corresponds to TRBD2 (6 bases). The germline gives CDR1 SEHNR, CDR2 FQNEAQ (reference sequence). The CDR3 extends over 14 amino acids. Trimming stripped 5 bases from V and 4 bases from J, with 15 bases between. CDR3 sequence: CASSPAGTAYEQYF. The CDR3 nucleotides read TGTGCCAGCAGCCCCGCCGGGACTGCATACGAGCAGTACTTC.

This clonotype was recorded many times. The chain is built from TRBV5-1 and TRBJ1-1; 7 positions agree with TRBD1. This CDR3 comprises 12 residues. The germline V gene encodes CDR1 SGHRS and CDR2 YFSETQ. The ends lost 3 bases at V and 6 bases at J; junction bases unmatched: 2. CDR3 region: CASSSDRAEAFF. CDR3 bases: TGCGCCAGCAGCTCCGACAGGGCTGAAGCTTTCTTT.

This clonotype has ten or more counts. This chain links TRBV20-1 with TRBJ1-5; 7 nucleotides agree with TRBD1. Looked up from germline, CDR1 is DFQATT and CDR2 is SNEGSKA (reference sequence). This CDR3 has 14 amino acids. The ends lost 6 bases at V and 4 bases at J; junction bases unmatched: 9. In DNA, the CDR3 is TGCAGTGCATGGCCGCCAGGGGGAAATCAGCCCCAGCATTTT. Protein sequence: CSAWPPGGNQPQHF.

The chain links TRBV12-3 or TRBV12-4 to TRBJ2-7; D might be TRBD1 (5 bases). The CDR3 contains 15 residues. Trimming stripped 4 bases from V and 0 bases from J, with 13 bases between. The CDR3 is CASSSTVRSSYEQYF. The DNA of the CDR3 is TGTGCCAGCAGTTCGACAGTTAGAAGCTCCTACGAGCAGTACTTC.